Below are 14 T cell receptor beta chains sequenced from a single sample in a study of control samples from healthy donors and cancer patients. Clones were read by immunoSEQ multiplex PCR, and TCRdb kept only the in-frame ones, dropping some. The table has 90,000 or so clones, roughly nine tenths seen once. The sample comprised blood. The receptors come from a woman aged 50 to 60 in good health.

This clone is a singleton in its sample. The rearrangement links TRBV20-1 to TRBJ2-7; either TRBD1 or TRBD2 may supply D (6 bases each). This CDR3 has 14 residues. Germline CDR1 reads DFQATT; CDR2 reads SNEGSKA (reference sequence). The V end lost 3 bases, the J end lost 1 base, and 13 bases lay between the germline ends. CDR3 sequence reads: CSASPGGGSYEQYF. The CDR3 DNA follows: TGCAGTGCTAGTCCAGGAGGGGGGTCCTACGAGCAGTACTTC.

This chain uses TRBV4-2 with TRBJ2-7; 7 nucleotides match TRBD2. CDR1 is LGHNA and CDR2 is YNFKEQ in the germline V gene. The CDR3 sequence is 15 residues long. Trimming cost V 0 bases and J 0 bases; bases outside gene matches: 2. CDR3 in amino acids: CASSQDRGGSYEQYF. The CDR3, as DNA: TGTGCCAGCAGCCAAGATCGCGGGGGCTCCTACGAGCAGTACTTC.

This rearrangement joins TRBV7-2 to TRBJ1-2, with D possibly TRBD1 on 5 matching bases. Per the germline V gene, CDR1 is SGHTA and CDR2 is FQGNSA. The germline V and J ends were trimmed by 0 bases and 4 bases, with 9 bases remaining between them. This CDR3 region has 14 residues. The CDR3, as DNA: TGTGCCAGCAGCTTAGCTCAGGGCGGCTATGGCTACACCTTC. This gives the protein CASSLAQGGYGYTF. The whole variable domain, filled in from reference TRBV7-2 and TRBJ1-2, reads GAGVSQSPSNKVTEKGKDVELRCDPISGHTALYWYRQSLGQGLEFLIYFQGNSAPDKSGLPSDRFSAERTGGSVSTLTIQRTQQEDSAVYLCASSLAQGGYGYTFGSGTRLTVV.

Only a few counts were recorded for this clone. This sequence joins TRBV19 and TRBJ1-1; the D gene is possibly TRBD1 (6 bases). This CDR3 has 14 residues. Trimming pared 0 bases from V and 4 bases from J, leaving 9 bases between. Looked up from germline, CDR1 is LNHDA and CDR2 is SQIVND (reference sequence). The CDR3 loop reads CASSIDGGPTEAFF. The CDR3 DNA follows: TGTGCCAGTAGTATAGATGGGGGGCCCACTGAAGCTTTCTTT.

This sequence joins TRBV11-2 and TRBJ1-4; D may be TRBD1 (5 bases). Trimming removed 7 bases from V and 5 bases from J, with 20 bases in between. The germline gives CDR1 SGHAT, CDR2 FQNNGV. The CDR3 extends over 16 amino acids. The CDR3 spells CASTQGRGGENEKLFF. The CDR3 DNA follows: TGTGCCAGCACACAAGGGAGGGGAGGGGAGAATGAAAAACTGTTTTTT.

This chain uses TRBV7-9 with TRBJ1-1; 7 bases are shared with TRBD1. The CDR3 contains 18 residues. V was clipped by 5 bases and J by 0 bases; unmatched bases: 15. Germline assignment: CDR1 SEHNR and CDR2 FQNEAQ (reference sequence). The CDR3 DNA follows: TGTGCCAGCAGCCAACGCACCCTCTACAGGGGCATGAACACTGAAGCTTTCTTT. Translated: CASSQRTLYRGMNTEAFF.

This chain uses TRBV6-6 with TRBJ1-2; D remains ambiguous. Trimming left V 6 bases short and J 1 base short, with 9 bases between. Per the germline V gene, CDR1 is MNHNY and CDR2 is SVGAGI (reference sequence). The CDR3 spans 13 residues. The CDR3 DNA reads TGTGCCAGCAGCCCCGGTGTTAACTATGGCTACACCTTC. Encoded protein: CASSPGVNYGYTF.

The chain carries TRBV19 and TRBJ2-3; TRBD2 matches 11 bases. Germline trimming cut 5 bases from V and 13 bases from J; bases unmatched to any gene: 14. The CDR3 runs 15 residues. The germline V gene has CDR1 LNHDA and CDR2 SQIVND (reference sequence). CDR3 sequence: CASSAFSSPGLAEYF. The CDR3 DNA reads TGTGCCAGTAGTGCCTTCTCTTCCCCGGGACTAGCGGAGTATTTT.

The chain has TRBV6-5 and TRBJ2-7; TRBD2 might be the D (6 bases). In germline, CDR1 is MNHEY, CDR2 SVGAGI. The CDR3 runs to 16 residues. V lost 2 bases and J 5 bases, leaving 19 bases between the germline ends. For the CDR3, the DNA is TGTGCCAGCAGTTACACGTTTTTGGGAGGCACGAACGAGCAGTACTTC. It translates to CASSYTFLGGTNEQYF.

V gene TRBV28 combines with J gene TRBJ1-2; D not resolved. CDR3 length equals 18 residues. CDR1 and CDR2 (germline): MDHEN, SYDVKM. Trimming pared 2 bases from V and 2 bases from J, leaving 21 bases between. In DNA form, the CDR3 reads TGTGCCAGCAGTTTACGCGTATTAGGGATGGGGAGGAACTATGGCTACACCTTC. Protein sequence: CASSLRVLGMGRNYGYTF.

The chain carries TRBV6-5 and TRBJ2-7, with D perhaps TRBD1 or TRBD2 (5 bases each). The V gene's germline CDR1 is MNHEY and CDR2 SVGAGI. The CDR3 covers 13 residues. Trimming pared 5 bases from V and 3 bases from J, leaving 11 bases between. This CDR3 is CASSRTRGYEQYF. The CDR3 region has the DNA TGTGCCAGCAGTAGAACTAGGGGCTACGAGCAGTACTTC.

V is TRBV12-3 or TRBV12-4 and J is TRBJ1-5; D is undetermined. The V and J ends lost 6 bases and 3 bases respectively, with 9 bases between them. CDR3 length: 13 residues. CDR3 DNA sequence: TGTGCCAGCAGCCGGCCCAACAATCAGCCCCAGCATTTT. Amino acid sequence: CASSRPNNQPQHF.

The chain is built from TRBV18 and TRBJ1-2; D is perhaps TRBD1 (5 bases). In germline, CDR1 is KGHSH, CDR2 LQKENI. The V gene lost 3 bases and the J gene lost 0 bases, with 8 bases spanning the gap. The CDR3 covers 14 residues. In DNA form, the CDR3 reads TGTGCCAGCTCACCGGGCAGGGCTAACTATGGCTACACCTTC. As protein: CASSPGRANYGYTF.

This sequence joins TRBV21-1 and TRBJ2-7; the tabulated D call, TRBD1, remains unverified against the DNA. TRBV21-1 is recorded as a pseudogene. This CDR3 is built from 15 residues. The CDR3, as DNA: TGTGCCAGCAGCAAAGGAACAGGTTATACCTACGAGCAGTACTTC. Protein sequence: CASSKGTGYTYEQYF.